Below, one T cell receptor (beta chain) is given with its context. Its target is not known. CDR1 and CDR2 from the germline V gene are SGHDT and YYEEEE. The V end was cut by 0 bases, the J end by 10 bases, with 4 bases between. CDR3 length equals 11 residues. The method was immunoSEQ multiplex PCR; TCRdb's version includes in-frame clones alone and lacks a portion of them. The repertoire consists of fewer than 80,000 clones, with 75% to 90% occurring once and the leading ten covering about 0.83%. This sample is drawn from a study of OX40 agonist ivuxolimab in advanced cancers. At the level of the study: Patients were treated with ivuxolimab, an agonistic anti-OX40 (CD134) antibody.

Study-wide results and limits: Antigens targeted by the expanded peripheral T cells were not determined.

This rearrangement joins TRBV5-6 to TRBJ1-4; D remains ambiguous. The sequence was obtained from an adult with an advanced solid tumor such as melanoma, head and neck, liver or kidney cancer. The input for sequencing was CD4+ or CD8+ T cells sorted from blood, taken in a trial of the OX40 agonist ivuxolimab. This CDR3 is CASSLDGKLFF. In DNA form, the CDR3 reads TGTGCCAGCAGCTTGGACGGAAAACTGTTTTTT.